The present T cell receptor (beta chain) was sequenced within a study of shared clonotypes between healthy human individuals. Study-wide background: Samples came from a couple of female and a few male donors aged 18 to 49. Study-level points and caveats: Only blood was sampled, and tissue TCR repertoires likely differ from blood ones.

This clone was observed at least ten times. The antigen is not known. Scientists sequenced DNA from unsorted PBMC on ten immunoSEQ deep assay plates. Original methodology: In the immunoSEQ data, sequences were junction-only and lacked quality scores, so filtering differed. Libraries were prepared by immunoSEQ multiplex PCR; TCRdb keeps only in-frame clonotypes and omits some of them. V, J and clone size reflect that table, while D and trimming were determined from the DNA. The repertoire consists of 450,000 to 650,000 clones, with roughly 79% occurring once and the leading ten covering 9.5% to 15%. The CDR3 totals 13 residues. With V trimmed by 7 bases and J by 7 bases, 5 bases remained unmatched. Per germline, CDR1 SQVTM and CDR2 ANQGSEA.

V usage is TRBV29-1 and J usage is TRBJ1-4; 11 positions match TRBD1. The TCR sequence derives from a woman in her thirties or forties in good health. Some clones in this sample may be carry-over from other donors' samples. The sample was PBMCs. In DNA, the CDR3 is TGCAGCGCCAAGGGACAGGGGGTTGAAAAACTGTTTTTT. This encodes CSAKGQGVEKLFF.